A selection of T cell receptor beta chains follows, all from one sample in a study of regulatory T cells in long-lasting Graves disease. TCRdb itself ran the multiplex PCR reads through MiXCR, one entry per CDR3 protein. The sample yields fewer than 350,000 distinct CDR3 sequences, 18% seen once. This specimen was peripheral blood mononuclear cells (PBMCs), taken at new diagnosis, from a patient treated with antithyroid drugs. Source of these receptors: a female donor with Graves disease. Each CDR3 is given with its conserved first and last residue. A D gene is named only where the DNA matches it firmly. Expanded clones get a size class; other rows say once, few or many, or leave the size out.

V gene,clone size,D gene,J gene,CDR3 protein,CDR3 DNA
TRBV19,many,NA,TRBJ1-1,CASSTGGREGTEAFF,TGTGCCAGTAGTACCGGGGGGCGCGAGGGCACTGAAGCTTTCTTT
TRBV28,many,NA,TRBJ1-5,CASTRSYSNQPQHF,TGTGCCAGTACTAGGTCGTATAGCAATCAGCCCCAGCATTTT
TRBV30,many,NA,TRBJ1-1,CAWSEGGKAFF,TGTGCCTGGTCTGAGGGAGGGAAGGCTTTCTTT
TRBV5-1,few,NA,TRBJ1-1,CASSLGGKAFF,TGCGCCAGCAGCTTGGGAGGGAAAGCTTTCTTT
TRBV6-2/TRBV6-3,many,NA,TRBJ2-7,CASSEVSGTDYEQYF,TGTGCCAGCAGTGAAGTGTCCGGAACAGACTACGAGCAGTACTTC
TRBV29-1,few,NA,TRBJ2-1,CSVDSGTGRTNEQFF,TGCAGCGTTGACTCAGGGACTGGGCGTACCAATGAGCAGTTCTTC
TRBV28,many,TRBD1,TRBJ1-1,CASSPNGIDRVKAFF,TGTGCCAGCAGTCCAAATGGAATCGACAGGGTAAAGGCTTTCTTT
TRBV7-2,many,NA,TRBJ2-7,CASSSRGAVGTVLEQYF,TGTGCCAGCAGCTCCCGGGGGGCCGTGGGGACAGTCCTTGAGCAGTACTTC
TRBV6-1,few,NA,TRBJ1-1,CASSESLVFNTEAFF,TGTGCCAGCAGTGAATCTTTGGTATTCAACACTGAAGCTTTCTTT
TRBV2,many,NA,TRBJ2-7,CASSVSFTYEQYF,TGTGCCAGCAGTGTCAGCTTCACCTACGAGCAGTACTTC
TRBV10-1,NA,TRBD2,TRBJ2-2,CASSSGSGPGELFF,TGCGCCAGCAGTAGCGGGAGCGGTCCCGGGGAGCTGTTTTTT
TRBV28,many,TRBD1,TRBJ2-1,CASSSWTGGTYNEQFF,TGTGCCAGCAGTTCCTGGACAGGGGGGACCTACAATGAGCAGTTCTTC
TRBV6-2/TRBV6-3,many,NA,TRBJ2-5,CASSELTGQTQYF,TGTGCCAGCAGTGAATTGACCGGTCAGACCCAGTACTTC
TRBV27,NA,NA,TRBJ2-2,CASSLVSGELFF,TGTGCCAGCAGTTTAGTTTCCGGGGAGCTGTTTTTT
TRBV13,many,TRBD1,TRBJ1-2,CASSRRGALYGYTF,TGTGCCAGCAGTCGCAGGGGGGCGCTCTATGGCTACACCTTC
TRBV5-6,many,TRBD2,TRBJ2-5,CASSSLGTSFSQETQYF,TGTGCCAGCAGCTCTTTAGGGACTAGCTTTTCCCAAGAGACCCAGTACTTC
TRBV30,NA,NA,TRBJ2-3,CAWMVDLVDTQYF,TGTGCCTGGATGGTGGACTTAGTAGATACGCAGTATTTT
TRBV6-1,few,NA,TRBJ2-3,CASTQRVGTQYF,TGTGCCAGCACCCAGAGAGTCGGTACGCAGTATTTT
TRBV6-5,many,TRBD2,TRBJ2-1,CASSWTSGDLREQFF,TGTGCCAGCAGTTGGACTAGCGGCGACCTTCGAGAGCAGTTCTTC
TRBV13,many,NA,TRBJ1-2,CASSPEGVGYTF,TGTGCCAGCAGCCCCGAGGGGGTCGGCTACACCTTC
TRBV6-5,many,NA,TRBJ2-5,CASSYQASSETQYF,TGTGCCAGCAGTTACCAGGCTAGTTCGGAGACCCAGTACTTC
TRBV7-2,NA,NA,TRBJ1-3,CASSFGITSGNTIYF,TGTGCCAGCAGCTTCGGGATCACCTCTGGAAACACCATATATTTT
TRBV7-9,many,NA,TRBJ2-7,CASTRDGSYEQYF,TGTGCCAGCACGAGGGACGGCTCCTACGAGCAGTACTTC
TRBV10-3,many,NA,TRBJ2-1,CAVGTGRGYNEQFF,TGTGCCGTCGGTACGGGACGGGGGTACAATGAGCAGTTCTTC
TRBV28,many,NA,TRBJ2-2,CASREVEQLLVYSTGELFF,TGTGCCAGCAGGGAGGTTGAGCAATTACTAGTTTACTCTACCGGGGAGCTGTTTTTT
TRBV24-1,many,TRBD2,TRBJ2-3,CATSDPSTSGSLVDTQYF,TGTGCCACCAGTGACCCGTCGACTAGCGGGAGCTTGGTAGATACGCAGTATTTT
TRBV7-9,few,NA,TRBJ1-3,CASKAPQSSGNTIYF,TGTGCCAGCAAGGCGCCCCAGAGCTCTGGAAACACCATATATTTT